Below are 24 T cell receptor beta chains sequenced from a single sample in a study of CD8+CD57+ T cells in acquired aplastic anemia. Genomic DNA acted as the template from which TCR beta VDJ combination and CDR3 sequence profiling were carried out. TCRdb processed the reads anew with MiXCR; each CDR3 protein has one entry. The table includes roughly 170,000 distinct CDR3 sequences, almost 50% detected once. Sequenced patients had shown CD8+CD57+ cell expansion by flow cytometry. The specimen sequenced was sorted CD4+, CD8+, or CD8+CD57+ T cells (not recorded which) from PBMCs. The receptors here all came from a human donor with aplastic anemia.

This clonotype has at least ten counts. V is TRBV11-2 and J is TRBJ1-2, with D possibly being TRBD1 (6 bases). Germline CDR1 reads SGHAT; CDR2 reads FQNNGV. CDR3 size: 15 residues. V dropped 4 bases and J dropped 1 base, with 13 bases sitting between them. DNA for the CDR3: TGTGCCAGCAGCTCGATAAACAGGGTTAACTATGGCTACACCTTC. Translating it yields CASSSINRVNYGYTF.

The sample holds many counts of this clonotype. The genes are TRBV10-3 and TRBJ1-2; no definite D call. The germline V gene has CDR1 ENHRY and CDR2 SYGVKD. This CDR3 is built from 15 residues. V lost 3 bases and J lost 8, with 19 bases in between. The CDR3 is CAISEYQGNVGGYTF. CDR3 nucleotides: TGTGCCATCAGTGAATATCAAGGGAATGTAGGAGGCTACACCTTC.

The chain carries TRBV9 and TRBJ2-2, with 10 bases fitting TRBD1. Trimming took 3 bases from V and 3 from J; bases not matched to a gene: 5. Looked up from germline, CDR1 is SGDLS and CDR2 is YYNGEE. The CDR3 totals 16 residues. In DNA form, the CDR3 reads TGTGCCAGCAGCGATTGGACAGGGGGTTACACCGGGGAGCTGTTTTTT. This translates into CASSDWTGGYTGELFF.

With respect to this clonotype: This likely comes from a read error, as the CDR3 has no conserved phenylalanine or tryptophan at its end. This chain links TRBV20-1 with TRBJ1-1, with no clear D. Trimming took off 0 bases at V and 10 bases at J, with 18 bases between the two ends. Per the germline V gene, CDR1 is DFQATT and CDR2 is SNEGSKA (reference sequence). The CDR3 covers 14 residues. CDR3 DNA sequence: TGCAGTGCTAGAGATCCGAAGGAAACCAGTGGAGCTTTCCTT. This encodes CSARDPKETSGAFL.

The rearrangement uses TRBV10-2 and TRBJ2-7; D is tentatively TRBD1 or TRBD2 (6 bases each). V dropped 4 bases and J dropped 7 bases, with 11 bases sitting between them. CDR3 size: 12 residues. CDR1 is WSHSY, CDR2 SAAADI, per germline. The CDR3 sequence is CASSVGAGEQYF. The CDR3 DNA reads as TGCGCCAGCAGTGTGGGGGCGGGGGAGCAGTACTTC.

Ten or more counts support this clonotype. V and J are TRBV7-8 and TRBJ1-1; D not resolved. Germline loops: CDR1 SGHVS, CDR2 FQNEAQ. V was trimmed by 0 bases and J by 1 base, leaving 12 bases between them. The CDR3 is 16 amino acids. CDR3 residues: CASSLALLQPNTEAFF. The CDR3 coding sequence is TGTGCCAGCAGCTTAGCGCTATTACAGCCGAACACTGAAGCTTTCTTT.

This clonotype has at least ten counts. CDR3 coding DNA: TGTGCCAGCAGCCTCCAGGGGGGTGGTAGTTCTGAAGCTTTCTTT. This gives the protein CASSLQGGGSSEAFF. The rearrangement joins TRBV7-3 to TRBJ1-1, with 7 bases matching TRBD1. The CDR3 contains 15 residues. J lost 6 bases, V lost 5 bases, and 12 bases had no gene match. From germline, CDR1 is SGHTA and CDR2 FQGTGA.

This chain links TRBV19 with TRBJ2-7, with D hard to call. V dropped 5 bases and J dropped 1 base, with 12 bases sitting between them. The germline V gene has CDR1 LNHDA and CDR2 SQIVND (reference sequence). CDR3 length equals 14 residues. In DNA, the CDR3 is TGTGCCAGTAGTCCTGGACGGCAGTCCTACGAGCAGTACTTC. This encodes CASSPGRQSYEQYF.

The J gene is TRBJ1-4, the V gene TRBV9; TRBD1 agrees at 7 bases. The germline V gene has CDR1 SGDLS and CDR2 YYNGEE. V was pared by 3 bases and J by 5 bases, with 7 bases of the junction left unmatched. The length of the CDR3 is 15 residues. The CDR3 protein is CASSADRVPNEKLFF. As DNA, the CDR3 is TGTGCCAGCAGCGCCGACAGGGTCCCCAATGAAAAACTGTTTTTT.

The rearrangement uses TRBV24-1 and TRBJ1-2; D is ambiguous. The CDR3 length is 14 residues. V was cut by 2 bases and J by 8 bases, with 14 bases left in between. Germline V gives CDR1 KGHDR, CDR2 SFDVKD. The chain's CDR3 is CATSDSTSAGGYTF. DNA for the CDR3: TGTGCCACCAGTGATTCCACATCGGCGGGAGGCTACACCTTC.

This clonotype was counted many times. CDR3 sequence reads: CASSKLAGGRRNEQFF. The CDR3 DNA reads TGTGCCAGCAGTAAACTAGCGGGGGGGCGGCGCAATGAGCAGTTCTTC. The chain joins TRBV6-1 to TRBJ2-1, with 13 nucleotides matching TRBD2. The CDR3 consists of 16 residues. Germline V gene lookup returns CDR1 MNHNS and CDR2 SASEGT. Trimming cost V 5 bases and J 6 bases; bases outside gene matches: 7.

The rearrangement uses TRBV9 and TRBJ2-5, with D perhaps matching TRBD1 (5 bases). The CDR3 sequence is 14 residues long. Trimming shortened V by 2 bases and J by 4 bases, and 12 bases separated the two germline ends. Germline V gene sequence: CDR1 SGDLS, CDR2 YYNGEE. As DNA, the CDR3 is TGTGCCAGCAGCGTCGGGTGGGGCTTAGAGACCCAGTACTTC. This sequence encodes CASSVGWGLETQYF.

This clonotype was observed at least ten times. The chain has TRBV2 and TRBJ1-4, with D maybe TRBD1 (5 bases). The V end lost 1 base, the J end lost 1 base, and 10 bases lay between the germline ends. Germline CDR1 SNHLY, CDR2 FYNNEI. The CDR3 is 16 amino acids. CDR3 residues: CASSEGVGVTNEKLFF. The CDR3 DNA reads TGTGCCAGCAGTGAAGGGGTGGGGGTAACTAATGAAAAACTGTTTTTT.

This clonotype came up many times. This rearrangement joins TRBV20-1 to TRBJ2-3, with D possibly TRBD1 on 7 matching bases. V was cut by 4 bases and J by 4 bases, with 18 bases left in between. The CDR3 has 15 residues. CDR1 is DFQATT, CDR2 SNEGSKA, per germline (reference sequence). The DNA of the CDR3 is TGCAGTGCTACCTCTATCAGGGGGGAGTCAGATACGCAGTATTTT. This sequence encodes CSATSIRGESDTQYF.

This clonotype showed up just a few times. The J gene is TRBJ1-1, the V gene TRBV20-1; D is perhaps TRBD1 (5 bases). Between the trimmed V and J ends, which lost 2 bases and 2 bases, there was a span of 9 bases. Germline V gives CDR1 DFQATT, CDR2 SNEGSKA (reference sequence). The CDR3 loop spans 13 amino acids. The CDR3 here is CSARRGINTEAFF. The DNA of the CDR3 is TGCAGTGCTAGAAGGGGCATTAACACTGAAGCTTTCTTT.

The gene calls are TRBV15 and TRBJ1-1; no definite D call. The CDR3 is 13 amino acids. The germline gives CDR1 LNHNV, CDR2 YYDKDF (reference sequence). V lost 0 bases and J 9 bases, leaving 11 bases between the germline ends. CDR3 nucleotides: TGTGCCACCAGCAGAGATGTGGGCGATAAAGCTTTCTTT. This encodes CATSRDVGDKAFF.

This clonotype showed up many times. The V and J genes are TRBV5-8 and TRBJ2-7, with D possibly matching TRBD2 (5 bases). Germline V gene sequence: CDR1 SGHTS, CDR2 YDEGEE. The ends were cut back, 0 bases at V and 6 bases at J, with 13 bases in the middle. The CDR3 totals 14 residues. The CDR3 loop is CASSLGPRRGEQYF. The CDR3 coding sequence is TGTGCCAGCAGCTTGGGTCCCCGTCGGGGCGAGCAGTACTTC.

About this clonotype: This may be a read error: a much more frequent sequence differs by one nucleotide. V is TRBV7-9 and J is TRBJ2-1; unclear D gene. From germline, CDR1 is SEHNR and CDR2 FQNEAQ (reference sequence). This CDR3 region has 13 residues. The germline V and J ends were trimmed by 3 bases and 6 bases, with 9 bases remaining between them. This CDR3 reads CASSFVNSNEQFF. For the CDR3, the DNA is TGTGCCAGCAGCTTTGTCAACAGCAATGAGCAGTTCTTC.

This clonotype has at least ten counts. This chain uses TRBV4-1 with TRBJ2-5; D not certain. This CDR3 comprises 13 residues. The V gene lost 2 bases and the J gene lost 4 bases, with 8 bases spanning the gap. Germline lookup yields CDR1 MGHRA and CDR2 YSYEKL. The CDR3 DNA sequence: TGCGCCAGCAGCCAATGGGGAATAGAGACCCAGTACTTC. This translates into CASSQWGIETQYF.

Details on this clonotype: A read error may explain this, as a much larger clone is one base away. The chain links TRBV5-4 to TRBJ2-5, with D possibly TRBD2 on 6 matching bases. The DNA end favors TRBJ2-7, so the J call may be wrong. Germline V gene data show CDR1 as SGHNT and CDR2 as YYREEE (reference sequence). The CDR3 extends over 15 amino acids. CDR3 loop: CASSFGGANAYEQYF. CDR3 sequence (DNA): TGTGCCAGCAGCTTTGGCGGGGCCAACGCCTACGAGCAGTACTTC.

The chain carries TRBV19 and TRBJ1-1; possibly TRBD1 for D (6 bases). The germline CDR1 and CDR2 sequences are LNHDA and SQIVND (reference sequence). Trimming took off 7 bases at V and 4 bases at J, with 16 bases between the two ends. This CDR3 spans 14 amino acids. CDR3 sequence reads: CASTPEGHRTEAFF. CDR3 DNA sequence: TGTGCCAGTACCCCTGAGGGACACCGCACTGAAGCTTTCTTT.

The V call is TRBV7-6, the J call TRBJ1-2; 7 bases fit TRBD1. The germline gives CDR1 SGHVS, CDR2 FNYEAQ. With 5 bases clipped from V and 4 bases from J, the junction kept 10 bases outside the gene matches. The CDR3 contains 15 residues. The CDR3 DNA reads as TGTGCCAGCAGCGAGTTGGGACAGTCGGCCTATGGCTACACCTTC. Amino acid sequence: CASSELGQSAYGYTF.

J is TRBJ1-2 and V is TRBV20-1; D remains ambiguous. Per the germline V gene, CDR1 is DFQATT and CDR2 is SNEGSKA (reference sequence). This CDR3 has 11 residues. V lost 3 bases to trimming and J lost 6 bases, with 8 bases between them. Here the CDR3 reads CSASDINGYTF. For the CDR3, the DNA is TGCAGTGCTAGCGACATAAATGGCTACACCTTC.

V and J are TRBV11-2 and TRBJ1-5; 7 bases are a match to TRBD1. Germline lookup yields CDR1 SGHAT and CDR2 FQNNGV. This CDR3 has 18 amino acids. With V trimmed by 4 bases and J by 1 base, 13 bases remained unmatched. CDR3 DNA: TGTGCCAGCAGCTCGACGGAAGGACAGGTATGGAGCAATCAGCCCCAGCATTTT. Residues: CASSSTEGQVWSNQPQHF.